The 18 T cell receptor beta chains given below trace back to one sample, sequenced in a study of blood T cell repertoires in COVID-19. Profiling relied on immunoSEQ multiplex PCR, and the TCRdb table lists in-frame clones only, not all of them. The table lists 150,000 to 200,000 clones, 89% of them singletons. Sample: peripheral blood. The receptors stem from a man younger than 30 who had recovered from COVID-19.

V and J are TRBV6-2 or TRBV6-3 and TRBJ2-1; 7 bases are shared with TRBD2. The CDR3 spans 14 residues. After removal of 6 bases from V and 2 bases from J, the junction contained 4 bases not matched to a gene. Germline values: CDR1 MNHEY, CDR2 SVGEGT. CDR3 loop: CASSLLAPYNEQFF. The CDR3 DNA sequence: TGTGCCAGCAGCCTACTAGCGCCCTACAATGAGCAGTTCTTC.

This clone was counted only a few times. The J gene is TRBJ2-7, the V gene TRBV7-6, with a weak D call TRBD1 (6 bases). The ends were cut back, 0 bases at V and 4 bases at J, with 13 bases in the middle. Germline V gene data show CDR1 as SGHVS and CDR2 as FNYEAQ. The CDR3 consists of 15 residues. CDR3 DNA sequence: TGTGCCAGCAGCTTAGCAGAGACAGGTTTGTACGAGCAGTACTTC. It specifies CASSLAETGLYEQYF.

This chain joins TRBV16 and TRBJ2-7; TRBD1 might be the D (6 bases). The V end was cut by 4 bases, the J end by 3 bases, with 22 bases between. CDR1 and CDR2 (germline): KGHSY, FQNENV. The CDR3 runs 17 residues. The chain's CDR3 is CASSLLGAQGANYEQYF. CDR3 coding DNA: TGTGCCAGCAGCCTGTTGGGGGCCCAGGGCGCAAACTACGAGCAGTACTTC. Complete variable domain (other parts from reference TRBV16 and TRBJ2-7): GEEVAQTPKHLVRGEGQKAKLYCAPIKGHSYVFWYQQVLKNEFKFLISFQNENVFDETGMPKERFSAKCLPNSPCSLEIQATKLEDSAVYFCASSLLGAQGANYEQYFGPGTRLTVT.

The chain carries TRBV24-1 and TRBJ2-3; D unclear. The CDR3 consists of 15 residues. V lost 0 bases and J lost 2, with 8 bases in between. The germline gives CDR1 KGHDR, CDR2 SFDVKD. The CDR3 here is CATSDLDSITDTQYF. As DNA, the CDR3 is TGTGCCACCAGTGATTTGGACTCTATCACAGATACGCAGTATTTT.

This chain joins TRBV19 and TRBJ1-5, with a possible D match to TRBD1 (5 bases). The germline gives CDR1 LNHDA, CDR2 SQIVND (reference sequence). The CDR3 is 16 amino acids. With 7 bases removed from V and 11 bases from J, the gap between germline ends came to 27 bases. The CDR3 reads CASKTDIRVASAAQHF. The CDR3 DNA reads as TGTGCCAGTAAGACGGACATAAGGGTGGCCAGCGCGGCCCAGCATTTT.

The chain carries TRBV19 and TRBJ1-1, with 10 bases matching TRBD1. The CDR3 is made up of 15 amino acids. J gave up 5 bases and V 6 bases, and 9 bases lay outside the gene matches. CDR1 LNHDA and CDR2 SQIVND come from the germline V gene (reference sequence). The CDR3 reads CASRTTDRGHTEAFF. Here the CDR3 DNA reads TGTGCCAGTAGGACTACTGACAGGGGGCATACTGAAGCTTTCTTT.

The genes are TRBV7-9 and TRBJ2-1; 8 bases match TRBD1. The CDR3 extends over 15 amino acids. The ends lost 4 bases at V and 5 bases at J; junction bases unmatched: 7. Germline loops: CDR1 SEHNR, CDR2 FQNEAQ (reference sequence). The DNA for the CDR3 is TGTGCCAGCAGCTCCGGACAGGGACCCAACAATGAGCAGTTCTTC. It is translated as CASSSGQGPNNEQFF.

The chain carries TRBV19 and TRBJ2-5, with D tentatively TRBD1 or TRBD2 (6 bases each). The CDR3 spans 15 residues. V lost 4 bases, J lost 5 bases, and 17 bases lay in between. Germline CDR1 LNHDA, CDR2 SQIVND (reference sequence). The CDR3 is CASSREGGLGETQYF. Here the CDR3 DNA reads TGTGCCAGTAGTAGAGAGGGGGGTCTCGGGGAGACCCAGTACTTC.

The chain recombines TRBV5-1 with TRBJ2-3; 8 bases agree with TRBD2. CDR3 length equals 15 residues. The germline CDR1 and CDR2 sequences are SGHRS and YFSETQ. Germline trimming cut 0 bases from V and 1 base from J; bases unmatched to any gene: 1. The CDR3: CASSLDGRGTDTQYF. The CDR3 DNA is TGCGCCAGCAGCTTGGACGGGAGGGGCACAGATACGCAGTATTTT.

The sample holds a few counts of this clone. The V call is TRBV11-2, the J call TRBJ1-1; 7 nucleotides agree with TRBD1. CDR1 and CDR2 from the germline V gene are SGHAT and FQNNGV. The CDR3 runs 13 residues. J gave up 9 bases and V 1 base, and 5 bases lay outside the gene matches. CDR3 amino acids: CASSLVQGRQAFF. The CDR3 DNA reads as TGTGCCAGCAGCTTAGTACAGGGGCGGCAAGCTTTCTTT.

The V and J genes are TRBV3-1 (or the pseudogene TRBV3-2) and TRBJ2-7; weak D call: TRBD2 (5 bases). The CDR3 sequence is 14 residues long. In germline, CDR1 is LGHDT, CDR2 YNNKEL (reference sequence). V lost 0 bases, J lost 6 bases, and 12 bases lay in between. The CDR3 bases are TGTGCCAGCAGCCAAGATCTTTTGCGGGCCGAGCAGTACTTC. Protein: CASSQDLLRAEQYF.

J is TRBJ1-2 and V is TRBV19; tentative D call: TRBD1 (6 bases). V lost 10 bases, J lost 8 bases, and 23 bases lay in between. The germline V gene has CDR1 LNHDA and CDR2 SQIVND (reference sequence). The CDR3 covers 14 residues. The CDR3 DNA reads TGTGCCATTTCCTCTACAGGGTTAAGTGTCGGCTACACCTTC. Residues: CAISSTGLSVGYTF. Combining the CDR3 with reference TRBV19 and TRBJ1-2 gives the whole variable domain DGGITQSPKYLFRKEGQNVTLSCEQNLNHDAMYWYRQDPGQGLRLIYYSQIVNDFQKGDIAEGYSVSREKKESFPLTVTSAQKNPTAFYLCAISSTGLSVGYTFGSGTRLTVV.

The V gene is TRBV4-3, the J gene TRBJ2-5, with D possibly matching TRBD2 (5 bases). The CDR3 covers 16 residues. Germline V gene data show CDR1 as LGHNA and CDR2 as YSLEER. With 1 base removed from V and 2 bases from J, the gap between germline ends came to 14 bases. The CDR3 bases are TGCGCCAGCAGCCAAGTTTGGCCGACGGGGCAAGAGACCCAGTACTTC. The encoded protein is CASSQVWPTGQETQYF.

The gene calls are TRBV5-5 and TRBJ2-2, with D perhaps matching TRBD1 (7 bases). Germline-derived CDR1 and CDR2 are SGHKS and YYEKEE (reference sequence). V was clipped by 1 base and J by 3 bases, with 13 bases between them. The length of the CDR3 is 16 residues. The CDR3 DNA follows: TGTGCCAGCAGCTTGAGGGCAGGGGGGTACACCGGGGAGCTGTTTTTT. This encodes CASSLRAGGYTGELFF.

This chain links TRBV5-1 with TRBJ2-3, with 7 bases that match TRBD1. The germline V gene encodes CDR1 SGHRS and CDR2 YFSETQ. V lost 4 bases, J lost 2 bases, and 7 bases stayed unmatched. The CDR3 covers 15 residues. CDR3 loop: CASSGRQGITDTQYF. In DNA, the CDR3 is TGCGCCAGCAGCGGCCGACAGGGAATCACAGATACGCAGTATTTT.

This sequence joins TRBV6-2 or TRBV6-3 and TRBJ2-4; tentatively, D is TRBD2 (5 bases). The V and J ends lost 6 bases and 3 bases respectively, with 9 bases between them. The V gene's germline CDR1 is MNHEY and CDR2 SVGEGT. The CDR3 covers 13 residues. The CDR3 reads CASSLAGKNIQYF. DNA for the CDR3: TGTGCCAGCAGCCTAGCCGGCAAAAACATTCAGTACTTC.

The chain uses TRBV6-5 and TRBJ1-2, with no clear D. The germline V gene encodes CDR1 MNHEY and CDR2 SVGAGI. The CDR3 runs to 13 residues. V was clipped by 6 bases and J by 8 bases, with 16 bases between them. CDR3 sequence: CASSPSRGRGYTF. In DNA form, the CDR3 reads TGTGCCAGCAGCCCCTCCCGGGGAAGAGGCTACACCTTC.

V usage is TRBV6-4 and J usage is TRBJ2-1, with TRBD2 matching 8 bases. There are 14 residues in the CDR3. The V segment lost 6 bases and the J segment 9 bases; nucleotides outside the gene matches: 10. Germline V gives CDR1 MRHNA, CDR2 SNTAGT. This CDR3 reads CASSPGTRAIEQFF. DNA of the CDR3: TGTGCCAGCAGCCCTGGGACTAGGGCAATTGAGCAGTTCTTC.